This TCR beta chain was identified in a study of blood T cell repertoires in COVID-19. Study summary: The United States, Italy and Spain provided the acute and convalescent COVID-19 samples. PBMCs, B-cell-depleted T cells, or T cells were the source of the cDNA or gDNA that made up the material.

The CDR3 covers 15 residues. Germline assignment: CDR1 SGHRS and CDR2 YFSETQ. Trimming cost V 2 bases and J 7 bases; bases outside gene matches: 9. Points on this clone: Other DNA sequences in this sample translate to the same CDR3.

The authors' processing: Amplification of reference gene primers was used by the study to estimate nucleated cell counts. The method was immunoSEQ multiplex PCR; TCRdb's version includes in-frame clones alone and lacks a portion of them. D and trimming were read from the DNA, whereas the V and J calls and clone size are those reported in that table. The sample lists 90,000 to 100,000 clones; roughly 84% were seen once. The sequence came from a man aged 70-80 years with active or convalescent COVID-19. The sequenced sample consisted of peripheral blood. V is TRBV5-1 and J is TRBJ2-1; 7 bases are a match to TRBD1. CDR3 residues: CASSLRRGGGNEQFF. The CDR3, as DNA: TGCGCCAGCAGCTTAAGGCGAGGGGGCGGAAATGAGCAGTTCTTC. The full variable domain, with the rest looked up from reference TRBV5-1 and TRBJ2-1, is KAGVTQTPRYLIKTRGQQVTLSCSPISGHRSVSWYQQTPGQGLQFLFEYFSETQRNKGNFPGRFSGRQFSNSRSEMNVSTLELGDSALYLCASSLRRGGGNEQFFGPGTRLTVL.